Only a few counts were recorded for the clone carrying this TCR beta chain. The antigen is unknown. Unique molecular identifiers were present on the cDNA, which also gained a universal primer site by template switching. MiXCR, applied by TCRdb to the 5' RACE reads, yields one record per CDR3 protein. The table shows about 210,000 distinct CDR3 sequences, with roughly 9.4% occurring only once. Trimming shortened V by 3 bases and J by 8 bases, and 25 bases separated the two germline ends. The CDR3 covers 16 residues. Per the germline V gene, CDR1 is SQVTM and CDR2 is ANQGSEA. The source of the sample is a study of identical twins. Overall study results and limits: Out-of-frame alpha sequences shared by twins were enriched for low generation probability.

The specimen was memory (CD45RO+) T cells sorted from blood. The receptor was isolated from a woman aged 18-29 years in good health. The genes are TRBV29-1 and TRBJ1-1, with TRBD1 as a possible D gene (5 bases). DNA of the CDR3: TGCAGCGTTGAGGGGATGACTACTACCAAGGGGTTCGAAGCTTTCTTT. Translation: CSVEGMTTTKGFEAFF. Full variable domain (rest looked up from reference TRBV29-1 and TRBJ1-1): SAVISQKPSRDICQRGTSLTIQCQVDSQVTMMFWYRQQPGQSLTLIATANQGSEATYESGFVIDKFPISRPNLTFSTLTVSNMSPEDSSIYLCSVEGMTTTKGFEAFFGQGTRLTVV.